A single sample gave rise to the 17 T cell receptor beta chains below, sequenced in a study of CD8+ T cells in alopecia areata (dated by TCRdb to the late 2010s). The sample's treatment or condition label is to be understood as: oral pan-JAK inhibitor, 5-10 mg twice daily. Library preparation was by the immunoSEQ multiplex PCR assay. To provide template for TCR sequencing, every sample had RNA extracted and reverse transcribed into cDNA. TCRdb's version of the immuneACCESS table is confined to in-frame rearrangements and falls short of the full clone set. An unresolved V gene accounts for under half of the shortfall where checked; the remainder is of unknown origin. Here the sample has about 210,000 clones; less than 45% occur a single time. The ten top clones hold 0.48% of the sample. This specimen was CD4+ T cells sorted from blood, taken at approximately week 30, from a patient treated with tofacitinib. The receptors come from a human donor with alopecia areata.

This clone was recorded a few times. The rearrangement joins TRBV5-1 to TRBJ1-6; TRBD1 matches at 7 bases. Looked up from germline, CDR1 is SGHRS and CDR2 is YFSETQ. The CDR3 totals 15 residues. J was trimmed by 7 bases and V by 3 bases; bases with no gene match: 7. CDR3 amino acids: CASSYGGTDNSPLHF. CDR3 sequence (DNA): TGCGCCAGCAGCTATGGTGGGACAGACAATTCACCCCTCCACTTT.

The genes are TRBV6-1 and TRBJ2-3; 8 bases map to TRBD2. Germline lookup yields CDR1 MNHNS and CDR2 SASEGT. This CDR3 has 15 residues. J was trimmed by 4 bases and V by 6 bases; bases with no gene match: 9. The CDR3 protein is CASSPGLEASDTQYF. DNA of the CDR3: TGTGCCAGCAGCCCGGGACTAGAAGCTTCAGATACGCAGTATTTT.

The V call is TRBV5-1, the J call TRBJ2-7, with D perhaps matching TRBD1 (5 bases). The germline V and J ends were trimmed by 4 bases and 3 bases, with 11 bases remaining between them. This CDR3 is built from 13 residues. CDR1 is SGHRS and CDR2 is YFSETQ in the germline V gene. CDR3 protein: CASSMDTFYEQYF. The CDR3 DNA follows: TGCGCCAGCAGCATGGACACCTTCTACGAGCAGTACTTC.

This rearrangement joins TRBV23-1 to TRBJ2-2, with 7 bases aligning to TRBD1. TRBV23-1 is noted as an ORF with a role that remains uncertain. The V gene end was trimmed by 5 bases and the J gene end by 3 bases; junction bases not matched to a gene: 6. The CDR3 has 15 residues. Here the CDR3 reads CASSYRGTDTGELFF. DNA for the CDR3: TGCGCCAGCAGTTACAGGGGCACGGACACCGGGGAGCTGTTTTTT.

The gene calls are TRBV30 and TRBJ2-5; possible D gene TRBD1, 6 bases. Deletions cut 4 bases from V and 1 base from J, with 10 bases between. Germline V gene data show CDR1 as GTSNPN and CDR2 as SVGIG (reference sequence). The CDR3 sequence is 13 residues long. CDR3 amino acids: CAWTRGPQETQYF. The CDR3 DNA sequence: TGTGCCTGGACCAGGGGTCCCCAAGAGACCCAGTACTTC.

This chain uses TRBV7-9 with TRBJ1-5; 8 bases fit TRBD1. V shed 3 bases and J 7 bases; nucleotides not matched to a gene: 8. The CDR3 spans 15 residues. Germline V lookup: CDR1 SEHNR, CDR2 FQNEAQ (reference sequence). CDR3 sequence (DNA): TGTGCCAGCAGCTTCGGGCAGGGGGCAGGGCAGCCCCAGCATTTT. Its translation is CASSFGQGAGQPQHF.

This clone was counted a few times. The V gene is TRBV7-2, the J gene TRBJ2-3; D unresolved. Germline V gene data show CDR1 as SGHTA and CDR2 as FQGNSA. This CDR3 has 14 residues. The V and J ends lost 5 bases and 0 bases respectively, with 9 bases between them. CDR3 sequence reads: CASSRASSTDTQYF. CDR3 in DNA: TGTGCCAGCAGCCGAGCGTCCAGCACAGATACGCAGTATTTT.

This clone was detected a few times. This chain uses TRBV9 with TRBJ2-1, with D unresolved. The germline gives CDR1 SGDLS, CDR2 YYNGEE. V was trimmed by 0 bases and J by 10 bases, leaving 5 bases between them. The CDR3 runs 11 residues. The CDR3 protein is CASSVDQEQFF. The CDR3 bases are TGTGCCAGCAGCGTAGATCAAGAGCAGTTCTTC.

This clone was counted a few times. J is TRBJ1-1 and V is TRBV30; no firm D call. This CDR3 is built from 12 residues. V shed 4 bases and J shed 5 bases, with 11 bases lying between them. CDR1 and CDR2 (germline): GTSNPN, SVGIG (reference sequence). The CDR3 sequence is CAWKWGRTEAFF. CDR3 sequence (DNA): TGTGCCTGGAAGTGGGGAAGGACTGAAGCTTTCTTT.

J is TRBJ2-5 and V is TRBV5-4; 7 bases line up with TRBD1. This CDR3 has 14 amino acids. V lost 6 bases, J lost 2 bases, and 7 bases stayed unmatched. Germline V CDR1 and CDR2: SGHNT, YYREEE (reference sequence). The CDR3 sequence: CASILQGRQETQYF. The CDR3 DNA reads TGTGCCAGCATCTTACAGGGGCGTCAAGAGACCCAGTACTTC.

The CDR3 protein is CSVHRVVNTEAFF. The CDR3 DNA is TGCAGCGTTCATCGGGTCGTTAACACTGAAGCTTTCTTT. J is TRBJ1-1 and V is TRBV29-1; D gene ambiguous. Germline CDR1 and CDR2: SQVTM and ANQGSEA. Trimming took off 5 bases at V and 2 bases at J, with 12 bases between the two ends. This CDR3 region has 13 residues. The full variable domain, with the rest looked up from reference TRBV29-1 and TRBJ1-1, is SAVISQKPSRDICQRGTSLTIQCQVDSQVTMMFWYRQQPGQSLTLIATANQGSEATYESGFVIDKFPISRPNLTFSTLTVSNMSPEDSSIYLCSVHRVVNTEAFFGQGTRLTVV.

The V call is TRBV5-4, the J call TRBJ2-1; perhaps TRBD2 as D (6 bases). Germline V gene lookup returns CDR1 SGHNT and CDR2 YYREEE (reference sequence). CDR3 length: 16 amino acids. V lost 4 bases and J 8 bases, leaving 22 bases between the germline ends. CDR3 nucleotides: TGTGCCAGCAGCCCCAGGCCGCGGGAACGGGTCTATGAGCAGTTCTTC. This codes for CASSPRPRERVYEQFF.

The sample holds a few counts of this clone. The chain couples TRBV6-1 to TRBJ2-1; D may correspond to TRBD1 or TRBD2 (5 bases each). The CDR3 covers 14 residues. V shed 7 bases and J shed 4 bases, with 14 bases lying between them. CDR1 and CDR2 from the germline V gene are MNHNS and SASEGT. The CDR3 here is CASMWGRTYNEQFF. CDR3 DNA sequence: TGTGCCAGCATGTGGGGACGGACGTACAATGAGCAGTTCTTC.

The V and J genes are TRBV11-2 and TRBJ1-6, with a weak D call TRBD1 (5 bases). Trimming shortened V by 10 bases and J by 7 bases, and 14 bases separated the two germline ends. Germline lookup yields CDR1 SGHAT and CDR2 FQNNGV. The length of the CDR3 is 13 residues. CDR3 bases: TGTGCCACCGCGACAGCTTCGAATTCACCCCTCCACTTT. This sequence encodes CATATASNSPLHF. The whole variable domain, filled in from reference TRBV11-2 and TRBJ1-6, reads EAGVAQSPRYKIIEKRQSVAFWCNPISGHATLYWYQQILGQGPKLLIQFQNNGVVDDSQLPKDRFSAERLKGVDSTLKIQPAKLEDSAVYLCATATASNSPLHFGNGTRLTVT.

A few counts support this clone. The chain carries TRBV30 and TRBJ2-1; D perhaps matches TRBD2 (6 bases). The CDR3 runs 15 residues. Germline-derived CDR1 and CDR2 are GTSNPN and SVGIG (reference sequence). Trimming took off 5 bases at V and 1 base at J, with 15 bases between the two ends. In DNA, the CDR3 is TGTGCCTGGGAGGTTACGGCGGGGTCCTACAATGAGCAGTTCTTC. Residues: CAWEVTAGSYNEQFF. The full variable domain, in which reference TRBV30 and TRBJ2-1 provide the parts outside the CDR3, is SQTIHQWPATLVQPVGSPLSLECTVEGTSNPNLYWYRQAAGRGLQLLFYSVGIGQISSEVPQNLSASRPQDRQFILSSKKLLLSDSGFYLCAWEVTAGSYNEQFFGPGTRLTVL.

This clone was counted between two and nine times. This chain joins TRBV5-6 and TRBJ2-4; unclear D gene. The CDR3 has 17 amino acids. Deletions cut 0 bases from V and 0 bases from J, with 13 bases between. Germline loops: CDR1 SGHDT, CDR2 YYEEEE. CDR3: CASSLEITLIAKNIQYF. DNA for the CDR3: TGTGCCAGCAGCTTGGAGATAACCTTGATAGCCAAAAACATTCAGTACTTC.

The chain couples TRBV2 to TRBJ2-7; the D is unclear. There are 12 residues in the CDR3. V shed 4 bases and J shed 4 bases, with 8 bases lying between them. Germline V lookup: CDR1 SNHLY, CDR2 FYNNEI. The CDR3 bases are TGTGCCAGCAGTGTTGGGGAATACGAGCAGTACTTC. It yields the protein CASSVGEYEQYF.